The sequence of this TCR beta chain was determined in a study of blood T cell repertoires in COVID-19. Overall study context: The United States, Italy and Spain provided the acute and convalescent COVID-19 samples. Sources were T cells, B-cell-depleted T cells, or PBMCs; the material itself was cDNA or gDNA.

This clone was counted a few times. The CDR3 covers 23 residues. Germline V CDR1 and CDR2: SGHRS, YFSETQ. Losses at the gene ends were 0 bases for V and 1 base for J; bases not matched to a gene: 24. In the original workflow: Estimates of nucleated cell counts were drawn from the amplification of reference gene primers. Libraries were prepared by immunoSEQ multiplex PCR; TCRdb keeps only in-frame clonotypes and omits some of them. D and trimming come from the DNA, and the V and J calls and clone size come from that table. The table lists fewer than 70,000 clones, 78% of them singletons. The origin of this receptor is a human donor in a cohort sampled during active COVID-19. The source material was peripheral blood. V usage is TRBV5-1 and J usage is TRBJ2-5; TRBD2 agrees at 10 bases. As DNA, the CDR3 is TGCGCCAGCAGCTTGGTTGAATTTAGGACTAGCGGAGCCTGGGGGGGGTTCCAAGAGACCCAGTACTTC. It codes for CASSLVEFRTSGAWGGFQETQYF.